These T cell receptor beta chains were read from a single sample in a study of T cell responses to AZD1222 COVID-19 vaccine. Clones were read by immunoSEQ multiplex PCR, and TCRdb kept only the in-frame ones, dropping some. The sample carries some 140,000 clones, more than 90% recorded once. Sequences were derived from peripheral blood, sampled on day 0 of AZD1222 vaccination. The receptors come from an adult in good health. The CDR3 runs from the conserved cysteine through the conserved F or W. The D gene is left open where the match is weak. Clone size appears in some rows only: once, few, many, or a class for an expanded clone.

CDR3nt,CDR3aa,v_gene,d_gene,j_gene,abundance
TGTGCCAGCACAACCCGGGACAGGGGTCTAAATGAGCAGTTCTTC,CASTTRDRGLNEQFF,TRBV27,TRBD1,TRBJ2-1,.
TGTGCCAGTACCGACAGGGGTAACACCGGGGAGCTGTTTTTT,CASTDRGNTGELFF,TRBV19,TRBD1,TRBJ2-2,.
TGTGCCAGCAGCTTAGTGGTAGGGGCGAGCAGCAATCAGCCCCAGCATTTT,CASSLVVGASSNQPQHF,TRBV7-9,.,TRBJ1-5,.
TGTGCCAGCAGTTCCCCCGGGACGGGAGAGGGCTACACCTTC,CASSSPGTGEGYTF,TRBV7-9,.,TRBJ1-2,.
TGTGCCAGCAGCGTAGTAGCAGGAGAAAAACTGTTTTTT,CASSVVAGEKLFF,TRBV9,.,TRBJ1-4,once
TGTGCCAGCAGTTCCCTCGGAGGGCCCAAAAACATTCAGTACTTC,CASSSLGGPKNIQYF,TRBV6-5,.,TRBJ2-4,.
TGTGCCAGCAGCCTCGGGACAGGGCTTAGCTCCTATAATTCACCCCTCCACTTT,CASSLGTGLSSYNSPLHF,TRBV5-6,TRBD1,TRBJ1-6,.
TGTGCCACATTCGCGGACAGTCGTAATCGGGACACTGAAGCTTTCTTT,CATFADSRNRDTEAFF,TRBV27,.,TRBJ1-1,.
TGTGCCAGTACGGACCGTGATCAGCCCCAGCATTTT,CASTDRDQPQHF,TRBV19,.,TRBJ1-5,.
TGTGCCAGCACGGGACAAACCAATTCACCCCTCCACTTT,CASTGQTNSPLHF,TRBV27,.,TRBJ1-6,.
TGTGCCAGCAGTCGGGTGAGCTCCTACGAGCAGTACTTC,CASSRVSSYEQYF,TRBV5-4,.,TRBJ2-7,.
TGTGCCAGCAGACTCGGGGCCGACGGCACAGATACGCAGTATTTT,CASRLGADGTDTQYF,TRBV6-5,.,TRBJ2-3,.
TGCAGCGTTGAGGGCGGGGTATCGGCCGGGGAGCTGTTTTTT,CSVEGGVSAGELFF,TRBV29-1,.,TRBJ2-2,.